This T cell receptor (beta chain) was identified in a study of blood T cell repertoires in COVID-19. Study in general: From the United States, Italy and Spain came samples of acute and convalescent COVID-19.

Sequencing used immunoSEQ multiplex PCR; TCRdb keeps in-frame clones, though not all of them. Of fewer than 600,000 clones in the sample, 88% were seen once. Germline V lookup: CDR1 SGHNT, CDR2 YENEEA. Trimming removed 3 bases from V and 6 bases from J, with 12 bases in between. This CDR3 has 14 amino acids. This sequence joins TRBV11-3 and TRBJ2-1; a possible D gene is TRBD2 (5 bases). The receptor was derived from a woman aged 40 to 55 who had recovered from COVID-19. Material: PBMCs or T cells enriched from blood (not recorded which). The CDR3 spells CASSLRERSNEQFF. The CDR3 DNA is TGTGCCAGCAGCTTGAGGGAGAGATCCAATGAGCAGTTCTTC.